The rows below give T cell receptor beta chains drawn from one sample of a study of graft-versus-host responses after intestinal transplantation. Measured with immunoSEQ multiplex PCR; TCRdb has only the in-frame clones, and not every one. This table has roughly 70,000 clones, 80% to 95% appearing once. The sample here was bone marrow, taken around 720 days after intestinal transplantation. These receptors were obtained from a human patient who received an intestinal transplant, so some T cells may come from the graft donor. The CDR3 runs from the conserved cysteine through the conserved F or W. Fields, in order: D gene, J gene, V gene, clone size, CDR3 length, CDR3 DNA, CDR3 protein. D genes are given only for firm matches. Size values are once, few and many counts, or a class for expanded clones, and some rows have none.

D: TRBD1
J: TRBJ2-3
V: TRBV7-9
size: .
length: 16
DNA: TGTGCCAGCAGCCCTGGGACAGTCGACTACACAGATACGCAGTATTTT
CDR3: CASSPGTVDYTDTQYF

D: TRBD2
J: TRBJ2-1
V: TRBV11-1
size: .
length: 17
DNA: TGTGCCAGCAGCTTAACGCTAGCGGGGGGGTTTGGCGATGAGCAGTTCTTC
CDR3: CASSLTLAGGFGDEQFF

D: .
J: TRBJ2-5
V: TRBV6-5
size: .
length: 14
DNA: TGTGCCAGCAGTTCCGACTCCTCTATAGAGACCCAGTACTTC
CDR3: CASSSDSSIETQYF

D: .
J: TRBJ2-1
V: TRBV19
size: .
length: 12
DNA: TGTGCCAGTAGTATTTTCGGAGGGGAGCAGTTCTTC
CDR3: CASSIFGGEQFF

D: TRBD2
J: TRBJ2-1
V: TRBV5-5
size: .
length: 15
DNA: TGTGCCAGCAGCTTGGGGACTAGTGGTTTCAATGAGCAGTTCTTC
CDR3: CASSLGTSGFNEQFF

D: TRBD1
J: TRBJ2-5
V: TRBV7-6
size: .
length: 15
DNA: TGTGCCAGCAGCATAGGGACAGGGGGCCGGGAGACCCAGTACTTC
CDR3: CASSIGTGGRETQYF

D: .
J: TRBJ1-1
V: TRBV7-9
size: few
length: 11
DNA: TGTGCCAGCCTCATTAACACTGAAGCTTTCTTT
CDR3: CASLINTEAFF

D: TRBD2
J: TRBJ2-5
V: TRBV4-1
size: .
length: 16
DNA: TGCGCCAGCAGCCAAGAGAGTAGCGGGGATCAAGAGACCCAGTACTTC
CDR3: CASSQESSGDQETQYF

D: .
J: TRBJ1-2
V: TRBV7-9
size: .
length: 13
DNA: TGTGCCAGCAGCTTAGCGGGGGACCATGGCTACACCTTC
CDR3: CASSLAGDHGYTF

D: .
J: TRBJ2-5
V: TRBV18
size: .
length: 14
DNA: TGTGCCAGCTCACCGGGACGGAACCAAGAGACCCAGTACTTC
CDR3: CASSPGRNQETQYF

D: .
J: TRBJ1-1
V: TRBV19
size: .
length: 13
DNA: TGTGCCAGTAGTGCCTTCGACGGGTTTGAAGCTTTCTTT
CDR3: CASSAFDGFEAFF

D: .
J: TRBJ1-1
V: TRBV6-1
size: .
length: 13
DNA: TGTGCCAGCAGTGGGGTTCAGGGCGTTGAAGCTTTCTTT
CDR3: CASSGVQGVEAFF

D: TRBD1
J: TRBJ2-7
V: TRBV7-6
size: .
length: 18
DNA: TGTGCCAGCAGCTTACCCGGGGACAGGGGGCCTGGCTCCTACGAGCAGTACTTC
CDR3: CASSLPGDRGPGSYEQYF

D: .
J: TRBJ2-3
V: TRBV5-6
size: .
length: 13
DNA: TGTGCCAGCAGCGCCGAACTGGAGCTAAGACAGTATTTT
CDR3: CASSAELELRQYF

D: .
J: TRBJ2-5
V: TRBV5-4
size: .
length: 12
DNA: TGTGCCAGCAGCCCCGGACGAGAGACCCAGTACTTC
CDR3: CASSPGRETQYF

D: .
J: TRBJ1-4
V: TRBV4-1
size: .
length: 13
DNA: TGCGCCAGCAGCCCGCGAGGGGGGGAAAAACTGTTTTTT
CDR3: CASSPRGGEKLFF

D: .
J: TRBJ1-1
V: TRBV7-9
size: .
length: 13
DNA: TGTGCCAGCAGCCCAACCGGTAACACTGAAGCTTTCTTT
CDR3: CASSPTGNTEAFF

D: .
J: TRBJ1-3
V: TRBV15
size: .
length: 13
DNA: TGTGCCACCAGCAGGGGGCAAAGAAACACCATATATTTT
CDR3: CATSRGQRNTIYF

D: .
J: TRBJ1-2
V: TRBV28
size: .
length: 15
DNA: TGTGCCAGTTATATACGCACAGCCGGCGGCTATGGCTACACCTTC
CDR3: CASYIRTAGGYGYTF

D: .
J: TRBJ1-2
V: TRBV10-3
size: .
length: 15
DNA: TGTGCCATCAGTGAGCCGGGGACTGTTAACTATGGCTACACCTTC
CDR3: CAISEPGTVNYGYTF

D: .
J: TRBJ1-1
V: TRBV7-3
size: .
length: 15
DNA: TGTGCCAGCAGTTTGAACGGTGAGGTGAACACTGAAGCTTTCTTT
CDR3: CASSLNGEVNTEAFF

D: TRBD2
J: TRBJ2-1
V: TRBV7-2
size: .
length: 14
DNA: TGTGCCAGCAGCTTAGCTGGACTAGGCTATGAGCAGTTCTTC
CDR3: CASSLAGLGYEQFF

D: .
J: TRBJ2-7
V: TRBV5-6
size: .
length: 13
DNA: TGTGCCAGCAGCTCACCAAATACTGACGAGCAGTACTTC
CDR3: CASSSPNTDEQYF

D: .
J: TRBJ2-7
V: TRBV10-1
size: .
length: 12
DNA: TGCGCCAGCAGTGATGGGGTTGGGGCCCCGTACTTC
CDR3: CASSDGVGAPYF

D: .
J: TRBJ2-1
V: TRBV7-9
size: .
length: 14
DNA: TGTGCCAGCAGCTTAGTAGCGCTTGGAAATGAGCAGTTCTTC
CDR3: CASSLVALGNEQFF

D: TRBD1
J: TRBJ2-7
V: TRBV10-2
size: .
length: 16
DNA: TGCGCCAGCAGTGGGGTTGCCGGGACAGGGCATTACGAGCAGTACTTC
CDR3: CASSGVAGTGHYEQYF

D: TRBD1
J: TRBJ1-6
V: TRBV28
size: .
length: 15
DNA: TGTGCCACCCACCGACAGGGGACTGATAATTCACCCCTCCACTTT
CDR3: CATHRQGTDNSPLHF

D: .
J: TRBJ2-3
V: TRBV7-6
size: .
length: 13
DNA: TGTGCCAGCAGCTCCGGACTTATACCAACGCAGTATTTT
CDR3: CASSSGLIPTQYF

D: .
J: TRBJ2-1
V: TRBV28
size: .
length: 13
DNA: TGTGCCAGCAGTTTAACGGGAAAAAATGAGCAGTTCTTC
CDR3: CASSLTGKNEQFF